A single sample is the source of the 8 T cell receptor beta chains below, sequenced in a study of T cells after yellow fever vaccination. TCRdb re-derived calls from the 5' RACE reads in MiXCR, one entry per CDR3 protein. The profile shows about 74,000 distinct CDR3 sequences, approximately 6.9% of them singletons. The material was CD8+ T cells sorted from PBMCs, obtained 5 days after the first yellow fever vaccination. The receptors here all came from a young man who received the YFV17D yellow fever vaccine.

This clonotype has only a few counts. The chain has TRBV9 and TRBJ1-4; no definite D call. V lost 1 base and J lost 6, with 10 bases in between. The CDR3 length is 14 residues. The germline V gene encodes CDR1 SGDLS and CDR2 YYNGEE. The CDR3 coding sequence is TGTGCCAGCAGCGTATCGGAGAAAGATGAAAAACTGTTTTTT. Translation: CASSVSEKDEKLFF.

This clonotype has at least ten counts. CDR3: CASSRTANTEAFF. CDR3 nucleotide sequence: TGTGCCAGCAGTCGGACAGCAAACACTGAAGCTTTCTTT. This chain links TRBV7-9 with TRBJ1-1; the D gene is possibly TRBD1 (6 bases). CDR1 is SEHNR and CDR2 is FQNEAQ in the germline V gene (reference sequence). This CDR3 has 13 amino acids. Trimming cost V 6 bases and J 2 bases, with 10 bases left between them.

CDR3 in amino acids: CAWNGGYNEQFF. CDR3 DNA: TGTGCCTGGAACGGAGGCTACAATGAGCAGTTCTTC. The genes are TRBV30 and TRBJ2-1, with D perhaps TRBD2 (5 bases). CDR3 length equals 12 residues. V was shortened by 4 bases and J by 3 bases, with 7 bases between the two germline ends. The germline gives CDR1 GTSNPN, CDR2 SVGIG (reference sequence).

This clonotype has at least ten counts. V usage is TRBV10-3 and J usage is TRBJ1-1, with TRBD1 matching over 8 bases. This CDR3 contains 14 residues. The J segment lost 3 bases and the V segment lost 6 bases, leaving 6 bases of the junction unmatched. CDR1 is ENHRY, CDR2 SYGVKD, per germline. The CDR3, as DNA: TGTGCCATCAGGGCACAGGGGGGTGACACTGAAGCTTTCTTT. Its translation: CAIRAQGGDTEAFF.

This clonotype was counted ten times or more. The V call is TRBV6-5, the J call TRBJ1-2; no definite D call. Per the germline V gene, CDR1 is MNHEY and CDR2 is SVGAGI. Deletions cut 3 bases from V and 2 bases from J, with 16 bases between. The CDR3 length is 16 residues. The CDR3 spells CASSYTSAYVNYGYTF. As DNA, the CDR3 is TGTGCCAGCAGTTATACCTCAGCCTACGTAAACTATGGCTACACCTTC.

This clonotype was seen a few times. V and J are TRBV20-1 and TRBJ1-4; D is uncertain. Trimming cost V 1 base and J 7 bases, with 13 bases left between them. There are 14 residues in the CDR3. CDR1 is DFQATT, CDR2 SNEGSKA, per germline (reference sequence). In nucleotides, the CDR3 is TGCAGTGCTAGAGGGGAATATGATGGTGAAAAACTGTTTTTT. Protein product: CSARGEYDGEKLFF.

The gene calls are TRBV7-2 and TRBJ2-7; D possibly matches TRBD1 or TRBD2 (5 bases each). V shed 3 bases and J shed 3 bases, with 18 bases lying between them. The CDR3 sequence is 16 residues long. Germline V CDR1 and CDR2: SGHTA, FQGNSA. Here the CDR3 reads CASSLPRDRSSYEQYV. The CDR3 nucleotides are TGTGCCAGCAGCTTGCCAAGGGACCGTAGTAGCTACGAGCAGTACGTC.

This clonotype was counted a few times. The CDR3 DNA follows: TGCGCCAGCAGCCAAGAAGTAACGCGAGAGAACACCATATATTTT. Its translation is CASSQEVTRENTIYF. The chain recombines TRBV4-1 with TRBJ1-3; D unresolved. V lost 0 bases, J lost 7 bases, and 13 bases lay in between. Germline CDR1 reads MGHRA; CDR2 reads YSYEKL. The length of the CDR3 is 15 residues.